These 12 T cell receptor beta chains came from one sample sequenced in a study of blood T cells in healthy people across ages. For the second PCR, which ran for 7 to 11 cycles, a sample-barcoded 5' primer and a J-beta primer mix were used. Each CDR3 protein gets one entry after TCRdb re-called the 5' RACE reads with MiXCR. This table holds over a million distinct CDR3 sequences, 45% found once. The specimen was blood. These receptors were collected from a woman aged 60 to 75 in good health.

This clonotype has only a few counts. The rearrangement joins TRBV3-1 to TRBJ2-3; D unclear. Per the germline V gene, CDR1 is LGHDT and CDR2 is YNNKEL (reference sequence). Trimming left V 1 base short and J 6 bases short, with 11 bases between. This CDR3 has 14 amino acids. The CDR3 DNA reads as TGTGCCAGCAGCCAAGGGACCACGGCCGATACGCAGTATTTT. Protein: CASSQGTTADTQYF.

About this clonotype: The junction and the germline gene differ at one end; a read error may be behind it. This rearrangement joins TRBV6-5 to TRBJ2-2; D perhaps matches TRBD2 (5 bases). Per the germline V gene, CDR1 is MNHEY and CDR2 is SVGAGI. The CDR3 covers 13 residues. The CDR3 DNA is TGTGCCAGCAGTGACTCGGGGTCCGGGGAGCTGTTTTTT. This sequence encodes CASSDSGSGELFF.

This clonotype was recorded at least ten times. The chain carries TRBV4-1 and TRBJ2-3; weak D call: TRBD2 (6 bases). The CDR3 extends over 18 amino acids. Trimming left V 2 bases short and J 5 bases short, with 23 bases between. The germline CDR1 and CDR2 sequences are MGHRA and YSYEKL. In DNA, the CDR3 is TGCGCCAGCAGCCAAATGGAGGGGCTAACTAGTCTTGGAGATACGCAGTATTTT. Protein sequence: CASSQMEGLTSLGDTQYF.

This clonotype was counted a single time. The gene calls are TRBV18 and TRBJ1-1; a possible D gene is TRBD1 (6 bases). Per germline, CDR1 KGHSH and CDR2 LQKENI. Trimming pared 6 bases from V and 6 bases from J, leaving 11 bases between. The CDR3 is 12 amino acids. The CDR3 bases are TGTGCCAGCTCCCCCAGGGGTCCTGAAGCTTTCTTT. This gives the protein CASSPRGPEAFF.

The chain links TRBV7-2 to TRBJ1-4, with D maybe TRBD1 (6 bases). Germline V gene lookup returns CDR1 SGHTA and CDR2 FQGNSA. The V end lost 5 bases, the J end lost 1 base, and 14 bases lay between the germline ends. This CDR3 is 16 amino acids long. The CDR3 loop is CASSPLGGGTNEKLFF. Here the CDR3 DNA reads TGTGCCAGCAGCCCCCTAGGGGGGGGAACTAATGAAAAACTGTTTTTT.

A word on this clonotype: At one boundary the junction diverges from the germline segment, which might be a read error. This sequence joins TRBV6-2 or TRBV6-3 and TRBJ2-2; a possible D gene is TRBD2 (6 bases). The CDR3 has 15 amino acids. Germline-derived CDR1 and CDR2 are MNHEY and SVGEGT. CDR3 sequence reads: CASSYLGGVTGELFF. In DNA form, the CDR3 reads TGTGCCAGCAGTTACCTAGGAGGGGTCACCGGCGAGCTGTTTTTT.

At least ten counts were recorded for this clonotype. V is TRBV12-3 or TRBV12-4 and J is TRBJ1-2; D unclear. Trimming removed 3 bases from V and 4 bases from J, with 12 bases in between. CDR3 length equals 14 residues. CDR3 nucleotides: TGTGCCAGCAGTTTCGATGACAAGGGCTATGGCTACACCTTC. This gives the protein CASSFDDKGYGYTF.

In nucleotides, the CDR3 is TGCGCCAGCAGCCAAGCAATCAACCGGGGAAACTATGGCTACACCTTC. Its protein product is CASSQAINRGNYGYTF. The chain links TRBV4-1 to TRBJ1-2; no definite D call. The CDR3 runs 16 residues. V was shortened by 1 base and J by 2 bases, with 14 bases between the two germline ends. Germline V gene sequence: CDR1 MGHRA, CDR2 YSYEKL.

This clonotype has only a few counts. CDR3 protein: CSARGMDPEQFF. The CDR3 DNA sequence: TGCAGTGCTAGAGGAATGGATCCGGAGCAGTTCTTC. The chain joins TRBV20-1 to TRBJ2-1; D call uncertain. The CDR3 spans 12 residues. V lost 1 base, J lost 10 bases, and 11 bases lay in between. Germline CDR1 reads DFQATT; CDR2 reads SNEGSKA (reference sequence).

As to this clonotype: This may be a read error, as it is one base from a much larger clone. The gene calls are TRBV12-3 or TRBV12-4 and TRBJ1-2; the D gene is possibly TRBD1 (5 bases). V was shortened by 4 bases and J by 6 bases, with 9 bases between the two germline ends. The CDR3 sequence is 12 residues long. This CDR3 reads CASSSGSHGYTF. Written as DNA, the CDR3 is TGTGCCAGCAGTTCAGGGTCCCATGGCTACACCTTC.

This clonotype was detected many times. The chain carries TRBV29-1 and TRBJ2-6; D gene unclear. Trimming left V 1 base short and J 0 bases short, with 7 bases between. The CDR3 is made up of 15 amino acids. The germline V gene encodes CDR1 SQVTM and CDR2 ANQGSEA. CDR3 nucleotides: TGCAGCGTTGAAGTGTTGGGCTCTGGGGCCAACGTCCTGACTTTC. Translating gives CSVEVLGSGANVLTF.

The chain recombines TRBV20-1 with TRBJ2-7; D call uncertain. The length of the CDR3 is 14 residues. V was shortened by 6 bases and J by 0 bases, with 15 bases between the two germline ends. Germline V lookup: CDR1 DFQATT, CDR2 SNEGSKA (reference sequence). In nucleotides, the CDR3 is TGCAGTGCGGAGAAGGACCCCAGCTCCTACGAGCAGTACTTC. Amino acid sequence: CSAEKDPSSYEQYF.